The source of this T cell receptor (beta chain) is a study of blood T cell repertoires in COVID-19. Authors' methods: Estimated nucleated cell counts came from reference gene primer amplification. The protocol was immunoSEQ multiplex PCR, while the TCRdb copy is restricted to in-frame clones and leaves out a portion. V and J calls and clone size are given by that table; D and trimming were obtained from the DNA. The sample lists fewer than 200,000 clones, around four fifths occurring once. Trimming stripped 5 bases from V and 1 base from J, with 7 bases between. This CDR3 is built from 13 residues. Participants came from roughly 23 US areas, aged roughly 18 to 95 years. Recovery among Cohort 3 donors was established by two negative PCRs, clearance, or symptom resolution.

Input material: PBMCs or T cells enriched from blood (not recorded which). J is TRBJ2-3 and V is TRBV12-3 or TRBV12-4; D not certain. The clonotype was recovered from a woman aged 50 to 60 who had recovered from COVID-19. The CDR3 nucleotides read TGTGCCAGCAGTCGGTCCGGCACAGATACGCAGTATTTT. Its translation is CASSRSGTDTQYF.